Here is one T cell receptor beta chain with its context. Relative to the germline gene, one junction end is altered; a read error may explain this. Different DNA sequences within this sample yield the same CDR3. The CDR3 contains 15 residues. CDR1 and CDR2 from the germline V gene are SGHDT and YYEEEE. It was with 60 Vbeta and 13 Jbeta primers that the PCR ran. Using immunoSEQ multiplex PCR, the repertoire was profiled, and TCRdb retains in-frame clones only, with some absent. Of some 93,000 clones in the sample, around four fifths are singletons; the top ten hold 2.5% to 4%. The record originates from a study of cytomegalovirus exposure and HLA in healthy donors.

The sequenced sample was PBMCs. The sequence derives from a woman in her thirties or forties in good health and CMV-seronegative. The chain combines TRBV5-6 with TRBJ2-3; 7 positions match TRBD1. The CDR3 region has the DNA TGTGCCAGCAGCTTAAGGGGGCTGGGCACAGATACACAGTATTTT. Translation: CASSLRGLGTDTQYF. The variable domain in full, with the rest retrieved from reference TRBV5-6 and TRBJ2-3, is DAGVTQSPTHLIKTRGQQVTLRCSPKSGHDTVSWYQQALGQGPQFIFQYYEEEERQRGNFPDRFSGHQFPNYSSELNVNALLLGDSALYLCASSLRGLGTDTQYFGPGTRLTVL.